This T cell receptor beta chain was recovered during a study of T-cell reconstitution after alpha-beta-depleted transplantation in children. The study, taken as a whole, reports: The origin of high day-60 TCRbeta diversity in some patients lay in surviving recipient T cells and thymic progenitors. Several hundred expanded graft clones reportedly were the source of alpha-beta T cells about two months after transplant. Diversity and T-cell counts at one year after transplant derived mostly from new T cells.

This clonotype appeared a few times. Its target is unknown. Library preparation (for TCRbeta) was performed with unique molecular identifiers. MiXCR, applied by TCRdb to the PCR reads, yields one record per CDR3 protein. This table has approximately 99,000 distinct CDR3 sequences, about 6.5% appearing once. The germline V gene encodes CDR1 LNHDA and CDR2 SQIVND (reference sequence). Germline trimming cut 5 bases from V and 6 bases from J; bases unmatched to any gene: 1. The CDR3 loop spans 13 amino acids. This sequence originates from a male patient between 2 and 15 years old who had a stem cell transplant for acute lymphoblastic leukemia, so the T cells may come from the graft donor. Here the sequenced sample was PBMCs, mostly from graft donor cells, taken 360 days after TCRalphabeta/CD19-depleted stem cell transplant. The V and J genes are TRBV19 and TRBJ2-1; 10 bases agree with TRBD2. The CDR3 sequence is CASSWTSGNEQFF. Written as DNA, the CDR3 is TGTGCCAGTAGTTGGACTAGCGGCAATGAGCAGTTCTTC. The full variable domain, rest sourced from reference TRBV19 and TRBJ2-1, is DGGITQSPKYLFRKEGQNVTLSCEQNLNHDAMYWYRQDPGQGLRLIYYSQIVNDFQKGDIAEGYSVSREKKESFPLTVTSAQKNPTAFYLCASSWTSGNEQFFGPGTRLTVL.